The 29 T cell receptor beta chains reported below all come from one sample, sequenced in a study of beta chain features in type 1 diabetes. Expressed TCRB transcripts were sequenced because the isolated RNA had all been reverse transcribed beforehand. Data came from immunoSEQ multiplex PCR; TCRdb stores just in-frame clones and leaves some out. The data show about half a million clones, roughly 31% seen once. The sample was naive CD4+ T cells from blood. The receptors stem from a man younger than 30 in good health.

This clone was observed a few times. This chain joins TRBV5-4 and TRBJ1-1; tentative D call: TRBD1 (5 bases). V gave up 2 bases and J gave up 0 bases, with 14 bases separating them. The germline V gene encodes CDR1 SGHNT and CDR2 YYREEE (reference sequence). The CDR3 runs 16 residues. CDR3 loop: CASSFAKTVMNTEAFF. Written as DNA, the CDR3 is TGTGCCAGCAGCTTCGCCAAGACAGTAATGAACACTGAAGCTTTCTTT.

The V and J genes are TRBV6-1 and TRBJ1-1; D uncertain. The CDR3 consists of 13 residues. Trimming took 11 bases from V and 1 from J, leaving 14 bases between them. Germline CDR1 MNHNS, CDR2 SASEGT. The CDR3 protein is CAGKGGRNTEAFF. The CDR3 nucleotides read TGTGCCGGTAAAGGTGGTCGGAACACTGAAGCTTTCTTT.

The V call is TRBV5-1, the J call TRBJ1-2; D is possibly TRBD1 (6 bases). Trimming removed 0 bases at V and 6 bases at J, with 9 bases between. The CDR3 runs to 13 residues. Germline V gene sequence: CDR1 SGHRS, CDR2 YFSETQ. CDR3 region: CASSLGTEDGYTF. The CDR3 nucleotides read TGCGCCAGCAGCTTGGGGACAGAAGATGGCTACACCTTC.

The V gene is TRBV28, the J gene TRBJ2-5; D remains ambiguous. The V gene's germline CDR1 is MDHEN and CDR2 SYDVKM. The CDR3 loop spans 12 amino acids. V lost 8 bases, J lost 4 bases, and 11 bases lay in between. The CDR3, as DNA: TGTGCCAGCGGCTATACCCCAGAGACCCAGTACTTC. It yields the protein CASGYTPETQYF.

There are a few counts of this clone. The V and J genes are TRBV30 and TRBJ1-4, with 9 bases that match TRBD1. CDR1 and CDR2 from the germline V gene are GTSNPN and SVGIG (reference sequence). The CDR3 sequence is 13 residues long. The J segment lost 8 bases and the V segment lost 5 bases, leaving 6 bases of the junction unmatched. The CDR3 sequence is CAWAGQGSEKLFF. The CDR3 DNA sequence: TGTGCCTGGGCGGGACAGGGATCCGAAAAACTGTTTTTT.

The chain uses TRBV29-1 and TRBJ2-1; tentatively, D is TRBD1 (6 bases). The CDR3 is 14 amino acids. Looked up from germline, CDR1 is SQVTM and CDR2 is ANQGSEA. V lost 6 bases to trimming and J lost 3 bases, with 15 bases between them. The chain's CDR3 is CSVTGSVYYNEQFF. CDR3 nucleotide sequence: TGCAGCGTAACAGGGTCTGTCTACTACAATGAGCAGTTCTTC.

This clone was detected a few times. The chain links TRBV19 to TRBJ1-2; weak D call: TRBD1 (5 bases). This CDR3 is built from 14 residues. The germline V gene has CDR1 LNHDA and CDR2 SQIVND (reference sequence). The V end lost 7 bases, the J end lost 4 bases, and 16 bases lay between the germline ends. The CDR3 DNA reads TGTGCCAGTACAGTCCTCGGGACTGTCTATGGCTACACCTTC. It specifies CASTVLGTVYGYTF.

The chain employs TRBV7-9 and TRBJ2-5; 8 bases map to TRBD1. With 5 bases clipped from V and 1 base from J, the junction kept 6 bases outside the gene matches. The CDR3 consists of 15 residues. CDR1 and CDR2 from the germline V gene are SEHNR and FQNEAQ (reference sequence). The DNA for the CDR3 is TGTGCCAGCAGCGCCCGGACAGGGATCCAAGAGACCCAGTACTTC. This codes for CASSARTGIQETQYF. Complete variable domain (other parts from reference TRBV7-9 and TRBJ2-5): DTGVSQNPRHKITKRGQNVTFRCDPISEHNRLYWYRQTLGQGPEFLTYFQNEAQLEKSRLLSDRFSAERPKGSFSTLEIQRTEQGDSAMYLCASSARTGIQETQYFGPGTRLLVL.

This clone turned up a few times. Relative to the germline gene, one junction end is altered; a read error may explain this. This sequence joins TRBV30 and TRBJ2-1, with 7 bases lining up with TRBD1. Germline CDR1 GTSNPN, CDR2 SVGIG (reference sequence). The CDR3 extends over 14 amino acids. CDR3 sequence: CAWTGQNLYHEQFF. The CDR3, as DNA: TGTGCCTGGACGGGACAGAACCTCTACCATGAGCAGTTCTTC.

This rearrangement joins TRBV28 to TRBJ2-5; TRBD1 matches at 10 bases. CDR3 size: 16 residues. Germline CDR1 MDHEN, CDR2 SYDVKM. V shed 3 bases, J shed 5 bases, and the junction held 9 bases outside the gene matches. CDR3 in amino acids: CASSLGTGVGLETQYF. In DNA form, the CDR3 reads TGTGCCAGCAGTTTGGGGACAGGGGTAGGTTTGGAGACCCAGTACTTC.

This clone was counted a few times. The V gene is TRBV9, the J gene TRBJ2-1; D gene ambiguous. This CDR3 comprises 15 residues. The germline gives CDR1 SGDLS, CDR2 YYNGEE. Deletions cut 0 bases from V and 4 bases from J, with 11 bases between. The CDR3 sequence is CASSVVTEHYNEQFF. The CDR3 bases are TGTGCCAGCAGCGTAGTGACCGAGCATTACAATGAGCAGTTCTTC.

The J gene is TRBJ2-7, the V gene TRBV4-3, with a possible D match to TRBD2 (6 bases). The CDR3 has 16 amino acids. V lost 0 bases and J lost 6, with 18 bases in between. CDR1 is LGHNA, CDR2 YSLEER, per germline. CDR3 loop: CASSQDLSGVSLEQYF. The CDR3 DNA is TGCGCCAGCAGCCAAGATCTTTCGGGGGTGTCCCTCGAGCAGTACTTC.

This clone was seen only a few times. V and J are TRBV15 and TRBJ2-3, with 8 bases fitting TRBD2. The CDR3 is 17 residues long. Losses at the gene ends were 0 bases for V and 3 bases for J; bases not matched to a gene: 8. Germline V CDR1 and CDR2: LNHNV, YYDKDF (reference sequence). The CDR3 nucleotides are TGTGCCACCAGCAGAGATCCCAGCGGGAGTTCAACAGATACGCAGTATTTT. Encoded protein: CATSRDPSGSSTDTQYF. Full variable domain (remainder filled in from reference TRBV15 and TRBJ2-3): DAMVIQNPRYQVTQFGKPVTLSCSQTLNHNVMYWYQQKSSQAPKLLFHYYDKDFNNEADTPDNFQSRRPNTSFCFLDIRSPGLGDTAMYLCATSRDPSGSSTDTQYFGPGTRLTVL.

The chain combines TRBV9 with TRBJ2-1; 7 nucleotides agree with TRBD2. Germline V CDR1 and CDR2: SGDLS, YYNGEE. J gave up 3 bases and V 4 bases, and 4 bases lay outside the gene matches. This CDR3 region has 14 residues. This CDR3 is CASSRASGYNEQFF. The CDR3 coding sequence is TGTGCCAGCAGCCGGGCTAGCGGCTACAATGAGCAGTTCTTC.

This clone was detected only a few times. The chain couples TRBV30 to TRBJ2-4, with 10 bases lining up with TRBD1. The CDR3 is 16 amino acids. Trimming took 0 bases from V and 6 from J; bases not matched to a gene: 8. CDR1 is GTSNPN, CDR2 SVGIG, per germline (reference sequence). In DNA, the CDR3 is TGTGCCTGGAGTGTACGTAGGGACAGGGGATTAAACATTCAGTACTTC. Protein sequence: CAWSVRRDRGLNIQYF.

The rearrangement links TRBV15 to TRBJ2-5; 12 nucleotides align to TRBD1. The CDR3 sequence is 15 residues long. Trimming removed 4 bases from V and 3 bases from J; junction bases left unmatched: 3. Per the germline V gene, CDR1 is LNHNV and CDR2 is YYDKDF (reference sequence). The CDR3 DNA is TGTGCCACCAGCAAGGGACAGGGGGCAGAAGAGACCCAGTACTTC. This gives the protein CATSKGQGAEETQYF. Based on the CDR3 plus reference TRBV15 and TRBJ2-5, the full variable domain is DAMVIQNPRYQVTQFGKPVTLSCSQTLNHNVMYWYQQKSSQAPKLLFHYYDKDFNNEADTPDNFQSRRPNTSFCFLDIRSPGLGDTAMYLCATSKGQGAEETQYFGPGTRLLVL.

This chain connects TRBV7-2 to TRBJ2-1; D gene ambiguous. This CDR3 comprises 14 residues. Germline V gene sequence: CDR1 SGHTA, CDR2 FQGNSA. V was shortened by 1 base and J by 6 bases, with 10 bases between the two germline ends. CDR3 sequence (DNA): TGTGCCAGCAGCTTAGGGGCAACCTCCAATGAGCAGTTCTTC. Translating gives CASSLGATSNEQFF.

This clone was seen a handful of times. V gene TRBV6-5 combines with J gene TRBJ1-1; D is perhaps TRBD1 (6 bases). V lost 0 bases to trimming and J lost 1 base, with 12 bases between them. The CDR3 covers 16 residues. The germline V gene encodes CDR1 MNHEY and CDR2 SVGAGI. The CDR3 DNA is TGTGCCAGCAGTTACTCGACGGGACACCGGAACACTGAAGCTTTCTTT. It translates to CASSYSTGHRNTEAFF.

The V call is TRBV30, the J call TRBJ1-2; D gene ambiguous. Germline V CDR1 and CDR2: GTSNPN, SVGIG (reference sequence). This CDR3 has 13 residues. Between the trimmed V and J ends, which lost 0 bases and 4 bases, there was a span of 9 bases. CDR3: CAWSVEGSYGYTF. The DNA for the CDR3 is TGTGCCTGGAGTGTAGAGGGCAGCTATGGCTACACCTTC.

A few counts support this clone. The V call is TRBV15, the J call TRBJ2-5; D gene uncertain. The CDR3 is 15 residues long. The germline CDR1 and CDR2 sequences are LNHNV and YYDKDF (reference sequence). V lost 0 bases and J 5 bases, leaving 13 bases between the germline ends. CDR3 protein: CATSRDGTMGETQYF. The CDR3 bases are TGTGCCACCAGCAGAGACGGCACGATGGGGGAGACCCAGTACTTC. Full variable domain (missing parts from reference TRBV15 and TRBJ2-5): DAMVIQNPRYQVTQFGKPVTLSCSQTLNHNVMYWYQQKSSQAPKLLFHYYDKDFNNEADTPDNFQSRRPNTSFCFLDIRSPGLGDTAMYLCATSRDGTMGETQYFGPGTRLLVL.

The count of this clone is one. The rearrangement uses TRBV30 and TRBJ1-5, with D unclear. Trimming pared 3 bases from V and 6 bases from J, leaving 9 bases between. This CDR3 has 12 amino acids. Per germline, CDR1 GTSNPN and CDR2 SVGIG (reference sequence). CDR3 protein: CAWRTDGQPQHF. CDR3 sequence (DNA): TGTGCCTGGAGAACCGATGGTCAGCCCCAGCATTTT. Full variable domain (remainder filled in from reference TRBV30 and TRBJ1-5): SQTIHQWPATLVQPVGSPLSLECTVEGTSNPNLYWYRQAAGRGLQLLFYSVGIGQISSEVPQNLSASRPQDRQFILSSKKLLLSDSGFYLCAWRTDGQPQHFGDGTRLSIL.

The chain links TRBV18 to TRBJ2-7; D may correspond to TRBD1 or TRBD2 (5 bases each). Per germline, CDR1 KGHSH and CDR2 LQKENI. Trimming cost V 0 bases and J 3 bases, with 12 bases left between them. The CDR3 runs 15 residues. CDR3 in DNA: TGTGCCAGCTCACCACCGAACTCAGGGAGCTACGAGCAGTACTTC. It yields the protein CASSPPNSGSYEQYF.

This clone came up a few times. This rearrangement joins TRBV20-1 to TRBJ2-5; D unclear. V lost 6 bases to trimming and J lost 0 bases, with 5 bases between them. This CDR3 has 11 residues. Per the germline V gene, CDR1 is DFQATT and CDR2 is SNEGSKA (reference sequence). CDR3 loop: CSAEYQETQYF. The CDR3 nucleotides are TGCAGTGCAGAGTACCAAGAGACCCAGTACTTC.

The chain uses TRBV10-3 and TRBJ2-3, with TRBD2 matching over 8 bases. Germline V gives CDR1 ENHRY, CDR2 SYGVKD. The CDR3 loop spans 14 amino acids. V gave up 6 bases and J gave up 0 bases; unmatched junction bases: 2. CDR3 loop: CAIRASGSTDTQYF. The CDR3 DNA follows: TGTGCCATCAGAGCTAGCGGGAGCACAGATACGCAGTATTTT.

The chain has TRBV15 and TRBJ1-5; D call uncertain. In germline, CDR1 is LNHNV, CDR2 YYDKDF (reference sequence). The CDR3 contains 13 residues. V was pared by 0 bases and J by 6 bases, with 6 bases between. The CDR3 region is CATSREGSQPQHF. For the CDR3, the DNA is TGTGCCACCAGCAGAGAGGGTTCTCAGCCCCAGCATTTT.

This clone has more than one count but fewer than ten. Here the CDR3 DNA reads TGTGCCAGCACCGGCAGGGCCTATGGCTACACCTTC. It is translated as CASTGRAYGYTF. The rearrangement uses TRBV7-9 and TRBJ1-2; D might be TRBD1 (5 bases). CDR1 is SEHNR and CDR2 is FQNEAQ in the germline V gene (reference sequence). The CDR3 runs to 12 residues. The ends were cut back, 7 bases at V and 4 bases at J, with 10 bases in the middle.

This clone has only a few counts. The chain combines TRBV2 with TRBJ1-4, with a possible D match to TRBD1 (5 bases). The CDR3 length is 15 residues. The germline gives CDR1 SNHLY, CDR2 FYNNEI. V lost 6 bases and J 8 bases, leaving 19 bases between the germline ends. CDR3 sequence reads: CASRRDGGHGEKLFF. CDR3 sequence (DNA): TGTGCCAGCAGGAGGGACGGAGGTCATGGGGAAAAACTGTTTTTT.

This clone has a handful of counts. The J gene is TRBJ2-1, the V gene TRBV7-2; either TRBD1 or TRBD2 may fit D (5 bases each). The V and J ends lost 2 bases and 6 bases respectively, with 20 bases between them. The CDR3 is 17 amino acids. Germline V gene data show CDR1 as SGHTA and CDR2 as FQGNSA. The CDR3 DNA reads TGTGCCAGCAGCTTAAGCATCCGGGTGGGACGGAGCAATGAGCAGTTCTTC. It translates to CASSLSIRVGRSNEQFF.

This clone has only one observation. Other DNA sequences of this sample code for an identical CDR3. V gene TRBV29-1 combines with J gene TRBJ1-1; D call uncertain. V lost 4 bases and J 6 bases, leaving 15 bases between the germline ends. The CDR3 loop spans 13 amino acids. Germline V lookup: CDR1 SQVTM, CDR2 ANQGSEA. CDR3: CSVVRIYDPEAFF. The CDR3 nucleotides read TGCAGCGTTGTTCGAATATACGACCCTGAAGCTTTCTTT. Based on the CDR3 plus reference TRBV29-1 and TRBJ1-1, the full variable domain is SAVISQKPSRDICQRGTSLTIQCQVDSQVTMMFWYRQQPGQSLTLIATANQGSEATYESGFVIDKFPISRPNLTFSTLTVSNMSPEDSSIYLCSVVRIYDPEAFFGQGTRLTVV.